The 8 T cell receptor beta chains listed next were all sequenced from one sample in a study of CD8+ T cells in alopecia areata. Treatment denoted: oral pan-JAK inhibitor, 5-10 mg twice daily. Reverse transcription of extracted RNA yielded cDNA, which provided the sequencing template. Sequencing used immunoSEQ multiplex PCR; TCRdb keeps in-frame clones, though not all of them. The sample yields some 170,000 clones, about 61% seen once. Source: CD4+ T cells sorted from blood, taken at approximately week 55, from a patient treated with tofacitinib. The receptors derive from a human donor with alopecia areata.

The chain recombines TRBV30 with TRBJ1-2, with D possibly matching TRBD1 (6 bases). Per the germline V gene, CDR1 is GTSNPN and CDR2 is SVGIG (reference sequence). V dropped 4 bases and J dropped 1 base, with 10 bases sitting between them. CDR3 length equals 13 residues. CDR3 residues: CAWKTQGNYGYTF. DNA for the CDR3: TGTGCCTGGAAAACACAGGGTAACTATGGCTACACCTTC.

This clone was seen a handful of times. This chain joins TRBV6-1 and TRBJ1-2, with 8 bases lining up with TRBD1. Germline trimming cut 6 bases from V and 4 bases from J; bases unmatched to any gene: 10. Germline V gene sequence: CDR1 MNHNS, CDR2 SASEGT. The CDR3 sequence is 15 residues long. CDR3 protein: CASSGWVTGVYGYTF. DNA for the CDR3: TGTGCCAGCAGCGGATGGGTGACAGGGGTCTATGGCTACACCTTC.

The CDR3 region is CSVEDAGLAQYF. The CDR3 DNA sequence: TGCAGCGTTGAAGATGCGGGGTTGGCGCAGTATTTT. The rearrangement joins TRBV29-1 to TRBJ2-3; tentative D call: TRBD2 (6 bases). This CDR3 has 12 residues. The V and J ends lost 0 bases and 10 bases respectively, with 11 bases between them. Looked up from germline, CDR1 is SQVTM and CDR2 is ANQGSEA.

V and J are TRBV5-4 and TRBJ2-5; D is uncertain. Germline V gives CDR1 SGHNT, CDR2 YYREEE (reference sequence). The CDR3 spans 12 residues. The V end was cut by 3 bases, the J end by 5 bases, with 8 bases between. The CDR3 DNA follows: TGTGCCAGCAGCTCACCCGGGGAGACCCAGTACTTC. It encodes CASSSPGETQYF.

This clone was detected only once. This chain joins TRBV5-1 and TRBJ1-2; perhaps TRBD1 as D (6 bases). Germline loops: CDR1 SGHRS, CDR2 YFSETQ. V lost 0 bases to trimming and J lost 3 bases, with 12 bases between them. The CDR3 extends over 15 amino acids. The CDR3 region is CASSLGAGEYYGYTF. In DNA form, the CDR3 reads TGCGCCAGCAGCTTGGGTGCAGGGGAATACTATGGCTACACCTTC. The complete variable domain, with remaining parts taken from reference TRBV5-1 and TRBJ1-2, reads KAGVTQTPRYLIKTRGQQVTLSCSPISGHRSVSWYQQTPGQGLQFLFEYFSETQRNKGNFPGRFSGRQFSNSRSEMNVSTLELGDSALYLCASSLGAGEYYGYTFGSGTRLTVV.

This clone appeared a few times. V gene TRBV29-1 combines with J gene TRBJ2-3, with 8 bases aligning to TRBD2. V shed 5 bases, J shed 3 bases, and the junction held 13 bases outside the gene matches. Germline lookup yields CDR1 SQVTM and CDR2 ANQGSEA. CDR3 length: 16 amino acids. CDR3 DNA sequence: TGCAGCGTTACCAATTTAGCGGGGTTGACTACAGATACGCAGTATTTT. Amino acid sequence: CSVTNLAGLTTDTQYF.

The chain joins TRBV30 to TRBJ2-5; maybe TRBD1 (5 bases). V lost 0 bases to trimming and J lost 2 bases, with 10 bases between them. Germline assignment: CDR1 GTSNPN and CDR2 SVGIG (reference sequence). The CDR3 spans 14 residues. The CDR3 region is CAWSVGVNQETQYF. In DNA, the CDR3 is TGTGCCTGGAGTGTAGGGGTGAATCAAGAGACCCAGTACTTC.

This clone appeared a few times. This sequence joins TRBV29-1 and TRBJ2-1, with 10 bases identical to TRBD2. The V and J ends lost 6 bases and 2 bases, in that order; junction bases with no gene match: 4. Germline values: CDR1 SQVTM, CDR2 ANQGSEA. This CDR3 contains 14 residues. The CDR3 spells CSVLSGGTYNEQFF. Here the CDR3 DNA reads TGCAGCGTCCTTAGCGGGGGGACCTACAATGAGCAGTTCTTC.